A single sample is the source of the 23 T cell receptor beta chains below, sequenced in a study of CD8+ T cells in alopecia areata. Following RNA extraction, reverse transcription yielded cDNA that acted as the sequencing template. Some clones are missing from TCRdb's copy, which holds only in-frame ones; the method was immunoSEQ multiplex PCR. The data hold about 280,000 clones, with about 62% observed a single time. Documented treatment: oral pan-JAK inhibitor, 5-10 mg twice daily. The material sequenced was CD4+ T cells sorted from blood, taken at week 24, from a patient treated with tofacitinib. The receptors come from a human donor with alopecia areata.

The V and J genes are TRBV30 and TRBJ2-6; tentative D call: TRBD1 (6 bases). Trimming left V 4 bases short and J 0 bases short, with 10 bases between. Germline CDR1 is GTSNPN and CDR2 is SVGIG (reference sequence). The CDR3 is 15 amino acids. This CDR3 is CAWNRDVSGANVLTF. The CDR3 nucleotides read TGTGCCTGGAACAGGGACGTCTCTGGGGCCAACGTCCTGACTTTC. The entire variable domain, with the rest obtained from reference TRBV30 and TRBJ2-6, is as follows: SQTIHQWPATLVQPVGSPLSLECTVEGTSNPNLYWYRQAAGRGLQLLFYSVGIGQISSEVPQNLSASRPQDRQFILSSKKLLLSDSGFYLCAWNRDVSGANVLTFGAGSRLTVL.

The chain carries TRBV4-2 and TRBJ1-4, with a weak D call TRBD1 (6 bases). In germline, CDR1 is LGHNA, CDR2 YNFKEQ. V was cut by 4 bases and J by 10 bases, with 22 bases left in between. The CDR3 has 16 amino acids. CDR3 in DNA: TGTGCCAGCAGCCCAGCAAACAGGGAGGGTTTTGGAAAACTGTTTTTT. Protein sequence: CASSPANREGFGKLFF.

The chain couples TRBV30 to TRBJ1-5, with D tentatively TRBD1 (5 bases). This CDR3 contains 16 residues. V was shortened by 0 bases and J by 2 bases, with 14 bases between the two germline ends. Germline V gene sequence: CDR1 GTSNPN, CDR2 SVGIG (reference sequence). The CDR3 here is CAWSVRGGRGNQPQHF. DNA for the CDR3: TGTGCCTGGAGTGTACGTGGGGGTAGGGGCAATCAGCCCCAGCATTTT.

The genes are TRBV5-1 and TRBJ1-1; weak D call: TRBD1 (6 bases). CDR1 is SGHRS, CDR2 YFSETQ, per germline. V lost 0 bases, J lost 1 base, and 10 bases lay in between. The CDR3 runs 15 residues. CDR3: CASSLAPGANTEAFF. DNA for the CDR3: TGCGCCAGCAGCTTGGCCCCGGGGGCGAACACTGAAGCTTTCTTT.

The gene calls are TRBV7-9 and TRBJ2-5; TRBD1 is a possible D gene (6 bases). Germline CDR1 reads SEHNR; CDR2 reads FQNEAQ (reference sequence). Trimming took 7 bases from V and 6 from J, leaving 30 bases between them. There are 18 residues in the CDR3. The CDR3, as DNA: TGTGCCAGCACCCCACCGATCAAGGGTGGGGGCTTTCTTCAGACCCAGTACTTC. Translation: CASTPPIKGGGFLQTQYF. Combining the CDR3 with reference TRBV7-9 and TRBJ2-5 gives the whole variable domain DTGVSQNPRHKITKRGQNVTFRCDPISEHNRLYWYRQTLGQGPEFLTYFQNEAQLEKSRLLSDRFSAERPKGSFSTLEIQRTEQGDSAMYLCASTPPIKGGGFLQTQYFGPGTRLLVL.

The chain employs TRBV4-1 and TRBJ2-7, with 7 bases matching TRBD2. V was clipped by 1 base and J by 3 bases; unmatched bases: 3. CDR3 length: 14 residues. Germline-derived CDR1 and CDR2 are MGHRA and YSYEKL. This chain's CDR3 is CASSQVERDYEQYF. In DNA, the CDR3 is TGCGCCAGCAGCCAAGTGGAGCGGGACTACGAGCAGTACTTC.

Only a few counts were recorded for this clone. V gene TRBV5-4 combines with J gene TRBJ2-3; TRBD1 matches 9 bases. Germline V CDR1 and CDR2: SGHNT, YYREEE (reference sequence). Trimming cost V 4 bases and J 2 bases; bases outside gene matches: 5. The CDR3 is 15 residues long. The CDR3 nucleotides read TGTGCCAGCAGCAGTCGGACAGGGGCCACAGATACGCAGTATTTT. This encodes CASSSRTGATDTQYF.

Here the CDR3 reads CASRQGAQPQHF. For the CDR3, the DNA is TGTGCCAGCCGACAGGGTGCACAGCCCCAGCATTTT. The rearrangement uses TRBV2 and TRBJ1-5, with 7 bases lining up with TRBD1. This CDR3 spans 12 amino acids. Trimming cost V 8 bases and J 7 bases; bases outside gene matches: 5. Germline assignment: CDR1 SNHLY and CDR2 FYNNEI.

This clone appeared a single time. The chain carries TRBV7-2 and TRBJ2-4, with TRBD2 matching 7 bases. Germline V CDR1 and CDR2: SGHTA, FQGNSA. Trimming cost V 7 bases and J 7 bases; bases outside gene matches: 10. The CDR3 has 14 residues. Here the CDR3 DNA reads TGTGCCAGCACCCTAGGAGCGGGACCTAACATTCAGTACTTC. This sequence encodes CASTLGAGPNIQYF.

For this clone: This same CDR3 is encoded by further DNA sequences in the sample. The gene calls are TRBV30 and TRBJ1-3; D perhaps matches TRBD1 (5 bases). Trimming removed 0 bases from V and 1 base from J, with 10 bases in between. The germline gives CDR1 GTSNPN, CDR2 SVGIG (reference sequence). The CDR3 sequence is 15 residues long. CDR3 protein: CAWSVGRRSGNTIYF. The CDR3 DNA reads TGTGCCTGGAGTGTGGGACGTCGGTCTGGAAACACCATATATTTT.

The rearrangement links TRBV2 to TRBJ1-4; D ambiguous. Germline V lookup: CDR1 SNHLY, CDR2 FYNNEI. This CDR3 comprises 12 residues. The ends were cut back, 6 bases at V and 7 bases at J, with 9 bases in the middle. CDR3 sequence: CASRGSGEKLFF. The CDR3 nucleotides are TGTGCCAGCAGGGGAAGCGGTGAAAAACTGTTTTTT.

The chain has TRBV27 and TRBJ2-3, with 12 bases identical to TRBD2. V shed 5 bases, J shed 7 bases, and the junction held 7 bases outside the gene matches. Looked up from germline, CDR1 is MNHEY and CDR2 is SMNVEV (reference sequence). The length of the CDR3 is 15 residues. The CDR3 here is CASSPGLAGTYTQYF. For the CDR3, the DNA is TGTGCCAGCAGTCCCGGACTAGCGGGGACCTATACGCAGTATTTT.

The rearrangement joins TRBV7-2 to TRBJ2-3; TRBD2 matches at 7 bases. The germline gives CDR1 SGHTA, CDR2 FQGNSA. The CDR3 is 18 amino acids. Unmatched junction bases numbered 14, after V lost 1 base and J lost 4 bases. CDR3 coding DNA: TGTGCCAGCAGCTTAGATGATCCTCGGGCGGCGGGGGCAGATACGCAGTATTTT. This codes for CASSLDDPRAAGADTQYF.

This rearrangement joins TRBV15 to TRBJ1-6; the D gene is possibly TRBD1 (6 bases). Germline CDR1 is LNHNV and CDR2 is YYDKDF (reference sequence). V was trimmed by 0 bases and J by 9 bases, leaving 12 bases between them. This CDR3 has 15 residues. The CDR3 sequence is CATSREGGASSPLHF. For the CDR3, the DNA is TGTGCCACCAGCAGAGAGGGGGGGGCTAGTTCACCCCTCCACTTT.

The V gene is TRBV2, the J gene TRBJ1-5; D is unresolved. Per the germline V gene, CDR1 is SNHLY and CDR2 is FYNNEI. Trimming took 1 base from V and 0 from J, leaving 7 bases between them. CDR3 length equals 15 residues. Here the CDR3 DNA reads TGTGCCAGCAGTGAAGAGAGGGATAGCAATCAGCCCCAGCATTTT. Protein product: CASSEERDSNQPQHF. Filled out from reference TRBV2 and TRBJ1-5, the complete variable domain reads EPEVTQTPSHQVTQMGQEVILRCVPISNHLYFYWYRQILGQKVEFLVSFYNNEISEKSEIFDDQFSVERPDGSNFTLKIRSTKLEDSAMYFCASSEERDSNQPQHFGDGTRLSIL.

The rearrangement joins TRBV2 to TRBJ1-2, with TRBD1 as a possible D gene (6 bases). This CDR3 is built from 14 residues. V was clipped by 8 bases and J by 8 bases, with 21 bases between them. Germline assignment: CDR1 SNHLY and CDR2 FYNNEI. The DNA for the CDR3 is TGTGCCAGCCCTCCGGCGGGGGGCTGGGGCGGCTACACCTTC. Its translation: CASPPAGGWGGYTF.

The genes are TRBV28 and TRBJ2-3, with 9 bases that match TRBD2. The CDR3 totals 16 residues. Germline V lookup: CDR1 MDHEN, CDR2 SYDVKM. J lost 0 bases, V lost 3 bases, and 4 bases had no gene match. DNA of the CDR3: TGTGCCAGCAGTTTCCCCGCGGGGGGGAGCACAGATACGCAGTATTTT. Residues: CASSFPAGGSTDTQYF.

V usage is TRBV11-1 and J usage is TRBJ2-1; 9 positions match TRBD1. V shed 4 bases, J shed 6 bases, and the junction held 4 bases outside the gene matches. Per germline, CDR1 SGHAT and CDR2 FQDESV (reference sequence). The CDR3 spans 14 residues. CDR3 nucleotides: TGTGCCAGCAGCTCACAGGGGGCAAGCAATGAGCAGTTCTTC. This gives the protein CASSSQGASNEQFF.

The gene calls are TRBV4-1 and TRBJ1-5, with D possibly being TRBD1 (5 bases). Per the germline V gene, CDR1 is MGHRA and CDR2 is YSYEKL. V was pared by 1 base and J by 2 bases, with 9 bases between. CDR3 length: 15 residues. DNA of the CDR3: TGCGCCAGCAGCCAAGCGGGGGGAGGCAATCAGCCCCAGCATTTT. Amino acid sequence: CASSQAGGGNQPQHF.

The chain uses TRBV11-2 and TRBJ2-3; TRBD2 agrees at 9 bases. The germline CDR1 and CDR2 sequences are SGHAT and FQNNGV. The CDR3 is 15 residues long. V gave up 1 base and J gave up 5 bases; unmatched junction bases: 4. The CDR3 coding sequence is TGTGCCAGCAGCTTAGCGGGACTAGCTGGAGATACGCAGTATTTT. This gives the protein CASSLAGLAGDTQYF.

This clone was picked up one time. The V gene is TRBV4-2, the J gene TRBJ2-3; D gene unclear. Germline V gene data show CDR1 as LGHNA and CDR2 as YNFKEQ. The CDR3 covers 13 residues. V lost 0 bases and J 3 bases, leaving 4 bases between the germline ends. The CDR3 DNA reads TGTGCCAGCAGCCAAGACTCGACAGATACGCAGTATTTT. It yields the protein CASSQDSTDTQYF.

The chain combines TRBV5-1 with TRBJ2-7; 9 bases align to TRBD2. Per germline, CDR1 SGHRS and CDR2 YFSETQ. V trimming: 1 base; J trimming: 1 base; junction bases outside the gene matches: 3. This CDR3 spans 15 amino acids. DNA for the CDR3: TGCGCCAGCAGCTTGAGGAGCGGGGGGTCCTACGAGCAGTACTTC. This codes for CASSLRSGGSYEQYF. Variable domain in full (rest from reference TRBV5-1 and TRBJ2-7): KAGVTQTPRYLIKTRGQQVTLSCSPISGHRSVSWYQQTPGQGLQFLFEYFSETQRNKGNFPGRFSGRQFSNSRSEMNVSTLELGDSALYLCASSLRSGGSYEQYFGPGTRLTVT.

The chain joins TRBV28 to TRBJ1-6; 8 bases map to TRBD1. In germline, CDR1 is MDHEN, CDR2 SYDVKM. The trim removed 6 bases at V and 9 bases at J, leaving 10 bases unmatched. The CDR3 is made up of 15 amino acids. The CDR3 bases are TGTGCCAGCAGCCGGGACAGGCCCCGAGGTTCACCCCTCCACTTT. Protein: CASSRDRPRGSPLHF.